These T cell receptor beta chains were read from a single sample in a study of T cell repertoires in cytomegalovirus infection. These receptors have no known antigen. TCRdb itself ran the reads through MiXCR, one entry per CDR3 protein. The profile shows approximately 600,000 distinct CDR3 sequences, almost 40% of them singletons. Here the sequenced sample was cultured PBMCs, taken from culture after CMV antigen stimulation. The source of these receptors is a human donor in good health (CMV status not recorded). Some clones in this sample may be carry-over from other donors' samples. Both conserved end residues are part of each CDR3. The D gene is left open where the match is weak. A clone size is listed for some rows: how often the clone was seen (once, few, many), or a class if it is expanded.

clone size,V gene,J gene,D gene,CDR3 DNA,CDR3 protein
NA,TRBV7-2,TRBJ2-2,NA,TGTGCCAGCAGCTTAAACTTAATCGGCGCCGGGGAGCTGTTTTTT,CASSLNLIGAGELFF
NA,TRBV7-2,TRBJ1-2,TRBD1,TGTGCCAGCAGCCCCCAGGGGGGGGCGGGAGGCTACACCTTC,CASSPQGGAGGYTF
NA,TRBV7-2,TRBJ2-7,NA,TGTGCCAGCAGCCCCGCGGGGAATTCCTACGAGCAGTACTTC,CASSPAGNSYEQYF
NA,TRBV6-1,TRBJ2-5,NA,TGTGCCAGCAGTGAGACCCCGCAAGAGACCCAGTACTTC,CASSETPQETQYF
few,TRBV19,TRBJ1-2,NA,TGTGCCAGTAGCCAGGGGATTAGGGATGGCTACACCTTC,CASSQGIRDGYTF
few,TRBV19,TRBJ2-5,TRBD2,TGTGCCAGTAGTACACTAGCGGGGGGACTAACGGAGACCCAGTACTTC,CASSTLAGGLTETQYF
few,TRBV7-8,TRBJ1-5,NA,TGTGCCAGCACGCCCCGGGAGAGCAATCAGCCCCAGCATTTT,CASTPRESNQPQHF
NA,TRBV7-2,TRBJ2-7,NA,TGTGCCAGCAGCTCCTCGCCGGGGAACTACGAGCAGTACTTC,CASSSSPGNYEQYF
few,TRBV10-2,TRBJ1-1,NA,TGCGCCAGCAGTGATTGGAGGTCCCTACAACTCATGAACACTGAAGCTTTCTTT,CASSDWRSLQLMNTEAFF
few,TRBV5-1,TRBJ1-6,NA,TGCGCCAGCCGGGACCGAGGGAGCTCCTATAATTCACCCCTCCACTTT,CASRDRGSSYNSPLHF
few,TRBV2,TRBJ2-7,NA,TGTGCCAGCCAAGAGGACCTTTTGGGCGAGCAGTACTTC,CASQEDLLGEQYF
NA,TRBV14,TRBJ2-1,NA,TGTGCCAGCAGCCAAGATACCTACGATGAGCAGTTCTTC,CASSQDTYDEQFF
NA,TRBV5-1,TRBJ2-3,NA,TGCGCCAGCAGCTTACCCGGGTTGGGGCCCACAGATACGCAGTATTTT,CASSLPGLGPTDTQYF
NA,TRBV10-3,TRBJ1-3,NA,TGTGCCATCAGCCAGAGCTCTGGAAACACCATATATTTT,CAISQSSGNTIYF
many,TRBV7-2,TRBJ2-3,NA,TGTGCCAGCAGCTTACTGCGTTGGTCTGGCACAGATACGCAGTATTTT,CASSLLRWSGTDTQYF
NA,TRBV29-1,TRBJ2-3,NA,TGCAGCCATCCCCGGGACAAATTGACAGATACGCAGTATTTT,CSHPRDKLTDTQYF
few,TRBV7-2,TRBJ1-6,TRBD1,TGTGCCAGCAGATTGACAGGGAGCTATAATTCACCCCTCCACTTT,CASRLTGSYNSPLHF
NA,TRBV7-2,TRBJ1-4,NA,TGTGCCAGCAGCTTATGGCTGAGGAGTGGGTACTCGAATGAAAAACTGTTTTTT,CASSLWLRSGYSNEKLFF
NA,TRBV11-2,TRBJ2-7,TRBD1,TGTGCCAGCAGCTTAGTACGACAGGGGGCCGGCGAGCAGTACTTC,CASSLVRQGAGEQYF